This T cell receptor beta chain comes out of a study of cytomegalovirus exposure and HLA in healthy donors (dated by TCRdb to about 2017). Context from the whole study: An earlier analysis of several hundred of the donors reported around 280 Gb of sequence data and around 100 million unique TCR beta sequences obtained from about 179 million T cells. An early release covering some 640 HLA-typed donors comprised 250 to 350 gigabases of sequencing data and approximately 85 million unique TCR sequences. Of the roughly 420 genotyped donors, 70% to 90% were placed in the genetic ancestry cluster associated with self-reported Caucasian donors. The study aimed to test whether signatures of past pathogen exposure could be identified by cataloging public T cell receptors. The study used immunosequencing to profile the T cell repertoires of approximately 690 subjects and linked those repertoires to cytomegalovirus serostatus. Along with the approximately 650-subject first cohort, a separate validation cohort of over a hundred different subjects was used. To predict cytomegalovirus infection status, the study brought together high-throughput TCR immunosequencing, statistical association of individual TCRs with disease status, and machine learning. To study patterns of TCR occurrence, a later analysis re-analyzed previously published TCR beta repertoires from more than 550 donors and added high-resolution HLA genotyping. Rather than drawing on any new phenotypic data, the later analysis identified candidate immune exposures from TCR beta sequences and the way those sequences occurred across donors. In an earlier analysis of 500 to 650 of the donors, high-throughput TCR beta sequencing was used to judge whether each TCR beta V gene segment behaved as functional or pseudogenic. Donor age, sex, ethnicity and CMV serostatus were collected together with the repertoire data. Genome-wide SNP genotypes for about 60% of the 666 donors were used in a later genetic analysis, which treated that subset as a discovery cohort. All discovery cohort repertoires had been generated using a single sequencing platform. HLA typing included class I and class II loci at four-digit resolution. Typing coverage differed by locus: A, B, C, DRB1 and DQB1 were typed in about 620-640 donors, DQA1 in approximately 520, DPA1 in some 570, and DPB1 in about 450. Four or five DR-DQ haplotypes were handled as single units for association and clustering because linkage in the cohort was strong. On average, 235,054 unique TCR beta nucleotide sequences were sequenced per donor among some 420 genotyped donors of the cohort, with 15% to 20% of those sequences being non-productive.

Beyond this particular receptor, the publication reports: A later analysis reported that several top co-occurrence clusters appeared linked to parvovirus B19, influenza, CMV and Epstein-Barr virus. Linkage disequilibrium might explain the correlated functional status among segregating V segments, but an unknown experimental factor could not be excluded. This cohort had only TCR beta chains sequenced, and the lack of alpha or paired-chain data limited which features could be detected. Because counts were too low, approximately 15 rarely observed V segments, including chromosome 9 orphons, were excluded from the earlier analysis of around 640 of the donors. HLA typing was unavailable for some donors at each locus, so association tests used only the typed subset. In a later analysis, TCR association rates were found to vary across HLA loci, with the most associated TCRs seen for DRB1 alleles and the fewest for HLA-C alleles. While some public TCRs were present in many individuals, most TCR sequences turned up only very rarely across donors. Compared with the 666-donor mean, donors in an Asian-associated ancestry cluster had fewer N-insertions in productive TCRs, according to a later genetic analysis. Compared with equally common non-associated chains, HLA-associated TCR beta chains in a later analysis were more clonally expanded and had lower generation probabilities. In both the original and validation cohorts, the classifier was reported to diagnose cytomegalovirus status with high specificity and sensitivity. A group of highly shared sequence variants was considered likely to be a technical artifact of the sequencing pipeline. An association between a missense DCLRE1C variant and V-gene and J-gene trimming of TCR beta chains was found in a later genetic analysis and replicated in an independent cohort. In the study, some 160 TCR beta chains were listed as associated with cytomegalovirus. Sequencing depth was assumed to be roughly uniform across donors in the presence/absence analyses, though that assumption may not hold. For the cohort, immune exposure information was limited to CMV serostatus. Broadly in line with IMGT annotations, most TCR beta V segments showed up in productive rearrangements about 87% or about 30% of the time in an earlier analysis of around 600 of the donors. Most CMV-associated TCR beta chains appeared to be HLA-restricted in a later analysis, and the HLA associations seemed to be driven largely by CMV exposure. A later analysis associated 15,000 to 20,000 TCR beta sequences with specific HLA alleles at a false discovery rate of 0.05. Assigning TCR associations to individual alleles was difficult when HLA alleles, especially DR and DQ, strongly co-occurred. In vitro tests confirmed that a few of the cytomegalovirus-associated TCR beta chains recognize cytomegalovirus antigens. It was suggested by the authors that the approach could potentially be generalized to other disease states and immunological phenotypes. A further reported finding was that TCR beta sequences accurately predicted the HLA-A and HLA-B alleles for most subjects in the first cohort.

With regard to this clone: It lacks a known antigen. No base quality information exists; no much larger clone differs at one position.

Receptor libraries were prepared by the immunoSEQ multiplex PCR assay. A mixture of 60 forward primers for TCR Vbeta segments and 13 reverse primers for TCR Jbeta segments was used in the multiplex PCR. A multiplex PCR assay on genomic DNA amplified the CDR3 region of rearranged TCR beta genes. The amplified TCR beta libraries were sequenced on the Illumina HiSeq System as 87-base-pair reads. Concerning the study's data processing: A later analysis counted about 80 million unique TCR beta chains across the roughly 700 repertoires, and some 11 million of these chains were shared by at least two donors. Raw reads were error-corrected and collapsed into unique sequences by a nearest-neighbor algorithm in which closely related sequences were merged to remove PCR and sequencing errors. V, D and J gene segments were assigned by aligning CDR3 sequences to IMGT reference sequences. For a sequence to be retained, a match of at least six nucleotides to both a V gene segment and a J gene segment was required. A rearrangement counted as productive if the CDR3 had no stop codons and remained in frame with V and J, and every other rearrangement counted as non-productive. CDR3 was defined by IMGT convention, running from the second conserved V-encoded cysteine to the conserved J-encoded phenylalanine. The earlier analysis of 587 of the donors excluded any sequence lacking an unambiguous match to a single V gene segment. In an earlier analysis of 587 of the donors, V segments were called functional above 56.7% productive rearrangements and were called segregating when the between-donor standard deviation exceeded 5%. A statistical classification framework was built for diagnosing cytomegalovirus status from the catalog of TCR beta chain sequences. In a later analysis, V and J genes were assigned by comparing TCR nucleotide sequences against IMGT/GENE-DB human TR gene sequences. The TCRdist pipeline was used in a later analysis to assign CDR3 sequences and most-parsimonious VDJ recombination scenarios. In a later analysis, each TCR beta chain was defined by its CDR3 amino acid sequence together with its V-gene family, and reads lacking a unique V-gene family were excluded. To address suspected cross-contamination and a sequencing artifact, a later analysis removed a few hundred highly shared, low-generation-probability nucleotide sequences. For each public chain, a later analysis derived a clonal expansion index from normalized ranks of inferred template counts within each repertoire. In a later analysis, generation probabilities were computed with a VDJ recombination model fitted to out-of-frame rearrangements, and the resulting probabilities were checked against IGoR. In a later analysis, TCR-TCR, TCR-HLA and TCR-CMV co-occurrence was scored with hypergeometric tests, and a repertoire-size bias correction was applied to TCR pairs. In a later analysis, false discovery rates were estimated by permuting HLA or CMV assignments 20 times. In a later analysis, co-occurring TCRs were grouped with DBSCAN, and TCRdist sequence similarity was added when clustering was performed within HLA-allele-positive subsets. Repertoires with fewer than 30,000 or more than 120,000 public chains, plus five repertoires with anomalous nucleotide sharing, were excluded from co-occurrence clustering. The source is immuneACCESS, and TCRdb retained only in-frame sequences with V and J called. Part of the clones is not carried over; for the studies checked, unresolved V genes explain less than half of this, and the remainder is unexplained. The DNA was the basis for D and trimming; V, J and clone size are from that table. The sample contains 120,000 to 150,000 clones, 70% to 80% of them found a single time. The ten largest clonotypes hold 2.5% to 3.5% of the sample.

In total, approximately 690 healthy bone marrow donors made up the cohort. At the time of sampling, every cohort member was nominally healthy, though immune exposures that went unrecorded were likely present. The donor was CMV seronegative and belonged to the group of 352 seronegative cohort members. Each donor provided a peripheral blood sample, and peripheral blood mononuclear cells were used for TCR beta sequencing. Genomic DNA was extracted from the blood cell samples with the Qiagen DNeasy Blood Extraction Kit. Sequencing was performed on PBMCs. The TCR was taken from a female donor in good health and CMV-seronegative.

The bases read TGTGCCATCAGTGCCTCCGGGACAGGGAACACAGATACGCAGTATTTT. Translation gives CAISASGTGNTDTQYF. Recombination linked TRBV10-3 to TRBJ2-3; 9 bases in the middle match TRBD1. Ends trimmed: V by 4 bases, J by 2 bases; bases unmatched to a gene: 7. The CDR1 and CDR2 encoded by the germline V gene are ENHRY and SYGVKD. The CDR3 sequence holds 16 residues, the cysteine and phenylalanine included. Of all the DNA, just the CDR3 is kept, 48 bases in frame from base 1.